The T cell receptor (beta chain) under discussion was sequenced for a study of T cells in Graves' hyperthyroidism and ophthalmopathy. Regions amplified from RNA transcripts were the TCR beta CDR3 regions. The HTBI primer set served for first-round RT-PCR of the TCR CDR3. Using its own MiXCR run on the multiplex PCR reads, TCRdb lists one record per CDR3 protein. Of about 400,000 distinct CDR3 sequences detected, about 14% appear once; the ten largest clones hold around 20%. CDR1 is DFQATT, CDR2 SNEGSKA, per germline (reference sequence). V shed 3 bases and J shed 1 base, with 18 bases lying between them. The CDR3 spans 16 residues.

V is TRBV20-1 and J is TRBJ1-1; D might be TRBD1 (5 bases). Sequencing was performed on blood. This sequence originates from a woman in her 30s with Graves' ophthalmopathy. CDR3 sequence reads: CSARNREGPENTEAFF. CDR3 sequence (DNA): TGCAGTGCTAGGAATCGGGAGGGACCGGAGAACACTGAAGCTTTCTTT.